Presented here are 11 T cell receptor beta chains from one specimen sequenced in a study of OX40 agonist ivuxolimab in advanced cancers. The protocol was immunoSEQ multiplex PCR, while the TCRdb copy is restricted to in-frame clones and leaves out a portion. Of about 16,000 clones in the sample, roughly 90% were seen once. Sequenced here: CD4+ or CD8+ T cells sorted from blood, sampled in a trial of the OX40 agonist ivuxolimab. The receptors originated from an adult with an advanced solid tumor such as melanoma, head and neck, liver or kidney cancer.

The J gene is TRBJ1-3, the V gene TRBV19, with no clear D. The CDR3 runs to 17 residues. The germline V and J ends were trimmed by 3 bases and 0 bases, with 15 bases remaining between them. Per germline, CDR1 LNHDA and CDR2 SQIVND (reference sequence). CDR3 nucleotide sequence: TGTGCCAGTAGTATGTGGTTGGCAGGCACCTCTGGAAACACCATATATTTT. This sequence encodes CASSMWLAGTSGNTIYF.

This chain links TRBV27 with TRBJ1-2; 7 nucleotides line up with TRBD1. The germline CDR1 and CDR2 sequences are MNHEY and SMNVEV (reference sequence). This CDR3 comprises 13 residues. After removal of 6 bases from V and 5 bases from J, the junction contained 6 bases not matched to a gene. The CDR3 reads CASRKQGSYGYTF. CDR3 bases: TGTGCCAGCAGGAAACAGGGGTCGTATGGCTACACCTTC.

This chain connects TRBV19 to TRBJ2-1; TRBD2 agrees at 7 bases. This CDR3 has 15 residues. J was trimmed by 9 bases and V by 5 bases; bases with no gene match: 13. Per germline, CDR1 LNHDA and CDR2 SQIVND (reference sequence). CDR3 coding DNA: TGTGCCAGTAGTGAATATGGGGGAGGGCCCAGTGAGCAGTTCTTC. It yields the protein CASSEYGGGPSEQFF.

Worth noting for this clone: A single base separates this from a much larger clone, so it may be a read error. Other DNA sequences in the sample encode the same CDR3. V usage is TRBV5-1 and J usage is TRBJ2-7; tentatively, D is TRBD1 (6 bases). The CDR3 is 13 amino acids. Trimming removed 2 bases from V and 2 bases from J, with 8 bases in between. From germline, CDR1 is SGHRS and CDR2 YFSETQ. For the CDR3, the DNA is TGCGCCAGCAGCTTTGGACAGACCTACGAGCAGTACTTC. The encoded protein is CASSFGQTYEQYF.

The genes are TRBV27 and TRBJ1-5; D gene ambiguous. Trimming stripped 6 bases from V and 0 bases from J, with 21 bases between. Germline-derived CDR1 and CDR2 are MNHEY and SMNVEV (reference sequence). The CDR3 is 18 residues long. Written as DNA, the CDR3 is TGTGCCAGCAGCCCCTACACTCGGGGTTTGTATAGCAATCAGCCCCAGCATTTT. Translated, it gives CASSPYTRGLYSNQPQHF.

The rearrangement joins TRBV11-2 to TRBJ1-1; possible D gene TRBD1, 5 bases. In germline, CDR1 is SGHAT, CDR2 FQNNGV. The CDR3 contains 11 residues. V gave up 4 bases and J gave up 9 bases, with 9 bases separating them. The CDR3 DNA is TGTGCCAGCAGCTCGGGGACCAAAGCTTTCTTT. Protein product: CASSSGTKAFF.

This chain connects TRBV15 to TRBJ2-5; the match to TRBD2 covers 10 bases. The V and J ends lost 6 bases and 4 bases, in that order; junction bases with no gene match: 8. The CDR3 is 15 residues long. Germline V gene sequence: CDR1 LNHNV, CDR2 YYDKDF (reference sequence). For the CDR3, the DNA is TGTGCCACCAGTAATCTAGCGGGAGTGCGAGAGACCCAGTACTTC. This codes for CATSNLAGVRETQYF.

This clone was observed a single time. The rearrangement uses TRBV14 and TRBJ2-7, with 9 positions matching TRBD2. Trimming took 4 bases from V and 3 from J; bases not matched to a gene: 10. The CDR3 has 16 residues. Germline loops: CDR1 SGHDN, CDR2 FVKESK. The DNA of the CDR3 is TGTGCCAGCAGCCCGATCGCTAGCGGGACCTTCTACGAGCAGTACTTC. It encodes CASSPIASGTFYEQYF. The full variable domain, rest sourced from reference TRBV14 and TRBJ2-7, is EAGVTQFPSHSVIEKGQTVTLRCDPISGHDNLYWYRRVMGKEIKFLLHFVKESKQDESGMPNNRFLAERTGGTYSTLKVQPAELEDSGVYFCASSPIASGTFYEQYFGPGTRLTVT.

This chain uses TRBV6-5 with TRBJ1-1; D is unresolved. Germline assignment: CDR1 MNHEY and CDR2 SVGAGI. The CDR3 consists of 12 residues. Trimming removed 5 bases from V and 4 bases from J, with 8 bases in between. The CDR3 DNA reads TGTGCCAGCAGTCCCGGCCTCACTGAAGCTTTCTTT. It specifies CASSPGLTEAFF.

CDR3 bases: TGTGCCAGCAGCTTCCACCGGGACAGGCCCTCCTACGAGCAGTACTTC. Translation: CASSFHRDRPSYEQYF. The rearrangement joins TRBV7-2 to TRBJ2-7; 8 nucleotides align to TRBD1. Germline V gene sequence: CDR1 SGHTA, CDR2 FQGNSA. The CDR3 covers 16 residues. The V segment lost 3 bases and the J segment 0 bases; nucleotides outside the gene matches: 7. The full variable domain, completed using reference TRBV7-2 and TRBJ2-7, is GAGVSQSPSNKVTEKGKDVELRCDPISGHTALYWYRQSLGQGLEFLIYFQGNSAPDKSGLPSDRFSAERTGGSVSTLTIQRTQQEDSAVYLCASSFHRDRPSYEQYFGPGTRLTVT.

The chain is built from TRBV6-6 and TRBJ2-7; 8 nucleotides agree with TRBD2. The CDR3 runs to 16 residues. V trimming: 0 bases; J trimming: 3 bases; junction bases outside the gene matches: 7. Looked up from germline, CDR1 is MNHNY and CDR2 is SVGAGI (reference sequence). CDR3 in amino acids: CASSYSYGRAGYEQYF. In nucleotides, the CDR3 is TGTGCCAGCAGTTACTCGTACGGGAGGGCCGGCTACGAGCAGTACTTC.